One sample yielded the 20 T cell receptor beta chains listed below, sequenced in a study of shared clonotypes between healthy human individuals. TCRdb's table, derived via immunoSEQ multiplex PCR, lists solely in-frame clones and lacks some. The sample shows a few million clones, more than 90% of them seen only once. Input material: naive CD4+ T cells sorted from blood. Subset given: CD45RA+ positively selected. These receptors were taken from a man in his late teens or twenties in good health.

V usage is TRBV6-1 and J usage is TRBJ1-5, with unresolved D. Germline V CDR1 and CDR2: MNHNS, SASEGT. This CDR3 spans 12 amino acids. Between the trimmed V and J ends, which lost 3 bases and 6 bases, there was a span of 6 bases. CDR3 amino acids: CASSEISQPQHF. As DNA, the CDR3 is TGTGCCAGCAGTGAGATTAGTCAGCCCCAGCATTTT.

The V and J genes are TRBV30 and TRBJ2-3; 14 bases are shared with TRBD2. CDR1 and CDR2 from the germline V gene are GTSNPN and SVGIG (reference sequence). V lost 0 bases, J lost 4 bases, and 6 bases stayed unmatched. The CDR3 consists of 17 residues. The CDR3 nucleotides are TGTGCCTGGAGTGTTTTGTGGACTAGCGGGAGGTCAGATACGCAGTATTTT. Its translation: CAWSVLWTSGRSDTQYF.

The chain couples TRBV27 to TRBJ2-1; 13 bases map to TRBD2. The germline gives CDR1 MNHEY, CDR2 SMNVEV (reference sequence). Trimming at V came to 6 bases and at J to 5 bases, leaving 7 bases not matched to a gene. CDR3 length: 16 residues. DNA for the CDR3: TGTGCCAGCAGCCATGGGACTAGCGGGACCAACAATGAGCAGTTCTTC. Amino acids: CASSHGTSGTNNEQFF.

The J gene is TRBJ2-5, the V gene TRBV30; no reliable D call. The CDR3 spans 12 residues. Germline V gene lookup returns CDR1 GTSNPN and CDR2 SVGIG (reference sequence). Trimming shortened V by 5 bases and J by 1 base, and 8 bases separated the two germline ends. DNA for the CDR3: TGTGCCTGGCGACGGTCCCAAGAGACCCAGTACTTC. This encodes CAWRRSQETQYF.

This chain connects TRBV2 to TRBJ2-1; TRBD1 aligns across 8 bases. The CDR3 is 15 residues long. With V trimmed by 7 bases and J by 3 bases, 8 bases remained unmatched. CDR1 SNHLY and CDR2 FYNNEI come from the germline V gene. The chain's CDR3 is CASTRTGLSYNEQFF. DNA for the CDR3: TGTGCCAGCACTAGGACAGGGTTGAGCTACAATGAGCAGTTCTTC.

On this clone: Germline and junction disagree at one end, which may indicate a read error. The V call is TRBV7-7, the J call TRBJ2-7, with unresolved D. Germline CDR1 reads SSHAT; CDR2 reads FNYEAQ (reference sequence). The CDR3 contains 13 residues. In nucleotides, the CDR3 is TGTGCTAGCAGCTTAGGGCCGCCGTACGAGCAGTACTTC. Its protein is CASSLGPPYEQYF.

The genes are TRBV18 and TRBJ2-7; D is possibly TRBD2 (6 bases). CDR3 length equals 15 residues. Germline V gene sequence: CDR1 KGHSH, CDR2 LQKENI. V was cut by 5 bases and J by 1 base, with 15 bases left in between. The CDR3 here is CASSSRLGLSYEQYF. The CDR3 DNA reads TGTGCCAGCTCATCGAGACTAGGACTTTCCTACGAGCAGTACTTC.

The rearrangement uses TRBV2 and TRBJ2-1; TRBD2 agrees at 10 bases. The CDR3 spans 16 residues. Germline V gene data show CDR1 as SNHLY and CDR2 as FYNNEI. Trimming cost V 0 bases and J 9 bases; bases outside gene matches: 8. CDR3 region: CASSEASGLATSEQFF. Written as DNA, the CDR3 is TGTGCCAGCAGTGAAGCTTCGGGACTAGCGACGAGTGAGCAGTTCTTC.

The chain links TRBV6-5 to TRBJ2-7, with D tentatively TRBD2 (6 bases). The CDR3 is 13 amino acids. In germline, CDR1 is MNHEY, CDR2 SVGAGI. Trimming stripped 5 bases from V and 6 bases from J, with 14 bases between. The CDR3, as DNA: TGTGCCAGCAGTCGTGCGGGACTGGCCGAGCAGTACTTC. It codes for CASSRAGLAEQYF.

The chain couples TRBV5-1 to TRBJ2-7; TRBD2 matches at 9 bases. Germline CDR1 reads SGHRS; CDR2 reads YFSETQ. CDR3 length: 14 residues. V shed 4 bases and J 4 bases; nucleotides not matched to a gene: 6. The CDR3 sequence: CASSLRLAEYEQYF. CDR3 nucleotides: TGCGCCAGCAGCCTGCGACTAGCGGAGTACGAGCAGTACTTC.

The chain recombines TRBV6-1 with TRBJ2-1; 12 bases agree with TRBD1. The CDR3 length is 16 residues. Unmatched junction bases numbered 1, after V lost 2 bases and J lost 2 bases. From germline, CDR1 is MNHNS and CDR2 SASEGT. The CDR3 spells CASSERDRGPYNEQFF. The CDR3 bases are TGTGCCAGCAGTGAAAGGGACAGGGGGCCCTACAATGAGCAGTTCTTC.

The gene calls are TRBV2 and TRBJ2-3, with 9 bases that match TRBD1. V shed 0 bases, J shed 5 bases, and the junction held 6 bases outside the gene matches. The CDR3 consists of 16 residues. Germline CDR1 SNHLY, CDR2 FYNNEI. As DNA, the CDR3 is TGTGCCAGCAGTGAAGCTCGGACAGGGGAAGGAGATACGCAGTATTTT. This encodes CASSEARTGEGDTQYF. Full variable domain (rest looked up from reference TRBV2 and TRBJ2-3): EPEVTQTPSHQVTQMGQEVILRCVPISNHLYFYWYRQILGQKVEFLVSFYNNEISEKSEIFDDQFSVERPDGSNFTLKIRSTKLEDSAMYFCASSEARTGEGDTQYFGPGTRLTVL.

The CDR3 DNA reads TGTGCCAGTAGTATAGGGACAGTATCCACAGATACGCAGTATTTT. This encodes CASSIGTVSTDTQYF. The genes are TRBV19 and TRBJ2-3; maybe TRBD1 (6 bases). Trimming removed 1 base at V and 2 bases at J, with 10 bases between. Germline V gives CDR1 LNHDA, CDR2 SQIVND (reference sequence). The CDR3 extends over 15 amino acids.

This clone appeared once. This chain uses TRBV27 with TRBJ2-5; D possibly uses TRBD1 or TRBD2 (5 bases each). This CDR3 is built from 13 residues. The V and J ends lost 6 bases and 2 bases respectively, with 10 bases between them. CDR1 is MNHEY and CDR2 is SMNVEV in the germline V gene (reference sequence). CDR3 region: CASRGVGQETQYF. Here the CDR3 DNA reads TGTGCCAGCAGGGGGGTGGGTCAAGAGACCCAGTACTTC.

J is TRBJ1-2 and V is TRBV5-6; perhaps TRBD1 as D (6 bases). V shed 2 bases and J shed 6 bases, with 17 bases lying between them. Per the germline V gene, CDR1 is SGHDT and CDR2 is YYEEEE. CDR3 length equals 15 residues. CDR3 sequence reads: CASSFRGGRGNGYTF. The CDR3 DNA reads TGTGCCAGCAGCTTTCGGGGCGGGAGGGGGAATGGCTACACCTTC.

The chain has TRBV18 and TRBJ1-2; 7 nucleotides match TRBD1. Germline CDR1 reads KGHSH; CDR2 reads LQKENI. This CDR3 spans 13 amino acids. Trimming at V came to 8 bases and at J to 6 bases, leaving 9 bases not matched to a gene. CDR3 in DNA: TGTGCCAGCCAACCGGGACAGTCGAATGGCTACACCTTC. Translated: CASQPGQSNGYTF.

This sequence joins TRBV4-3 and TRBJ2-3; D gene uncertain. The ends were cut back, 2 bases at V and 2 bases at J, with 11 bases in the middle. This CDR3 has 15 residues. In germline, CDR1 is LGHNA, CDR2 YSLEER. The CDR3 loop reads CASSQFLGPTDTQYF. In nucleotides, the CDR3 is TGCGCCAGCAGCCAATTTCTAGGCCCCACAGATACGCAGTATTTT.

The gene calls are TRBV19 and TRBJ2-2; 13 nucleotides line up with TRBD2. V trimming: 7 bases; J trimming: 6 bases; junction bases outside the gene matches: 5. Per the germline V gene, CDR1 is LNHDA and CDR2 is SQIVND (reference sequence). The CDR3 loop spans 15 amino acids. CDR3: CASNVGLAGAGELFF. The CDR3 DNA sequence: TGTGCCAGTAATGTCGGACTAGCGGGGGCCGGGGAGCTGTTTTTT.

The chain couples TRBV6-5 to TRBJ1-2, with 7 bases lining up with TRBD1. Germline CDR1 MNHEY, CDR2 SVGAGI. The J segment lost 3 bases and the V segment lost 6 bases, leaving 7 bases of the junction unmatched. The CDR3 has 14 amino acids. CDR3 loop: CASSPLGQDYGYTF. The CDR3 DNA is TGTGCCAGCAGCCCCCTCGGACAGGACTATGGCTACACCTTC.

In its sample, this clone was seen once. J is TRBJ2-4 and V is TRBV9, with 7 bases identical to TRBD1. This CDR3 spans 16 amino acids. CDR1 is SGDLS and CDR2 is YYNGEE in the germline V gene. Trimming at V came to 3 bases and at J to 1 base, leaving 7 bases not matched to a gene. The CDR3 bases are TGTGCCAGCAGCGGTGGACAGGTGGGGGCCAAAAACATTCAGTACTTC. This codes for CASSGGQVGAKNIQYF.